The sequence of this TCR beta chain was determined in a study of identical twins. With template switching, a universal primer site was added, and the cDNA carried unique molecular identifiers. Each CDR3 protein is one row after TCRdb ran MiXCR on the 5' RACE reads. The data contain 140,000 to 150,000 distinct CDR3 sequences, roughly 3.5% of them singletons. Study results and limitations: Cord blood beta clonotypes that were abundant carried fewer insertions, and memory repertoires showed no such trend. Twin pairs' shared out-of-frame alpha sequences were enriched in low generation probability. Findings depended on cross-sectional statistics rather than tracking the same donors.

This CDR3 is 14 amino acids long. V lost 6 bases and J lost 6; bases outside the gene matches: 7. This clonotype was counted ten times or more. As yet, its antigen is unknown. The V and J genes are TRBV12-3 or TRBV12-4 and TRBJ2-4, with TRBD2 matching over 8 bases. The source is a man between 18 and 35 years old in good health. The sequenced sample consisted of memory T cells sorted from blood. The CDR3: CASSRGGAVNIQYF. The CDR3 bases are TGTGCCAGCAGCCGGGGGGGGGCCGTAAACATTCAGTACTTC.